A single sample gave rise to the 18 T cell receptor beta chains below, sequenced in a study of graft-versus-host responses after intestinal transplantation. Their antigen targets remain unknown. Profiled with immunoSEQ multiplex PCR; TCRdb holds only in-frame clones, not every one. The table includes around 24,000 clones, roughly four fifths detected once. Specimen: unstimulated CD8+ T cells sorted from spleen or lymph node cells, collected before transplant. These TCRs come from a human donor who was the organ donor for an intestinal transplant.

This chain uses TRBV6-5 with TRBJ2-5, with a tentative D call TRBD2 (6 bases). The CDR3 extends over 14 amino acids. Germline assignment: CDR1 MNHEY and CDR2 SVGAGI. V was pared by 5 bases and J by 2 bases, with 12 bases between. Written as DNA, the CDR3 is TGTGCCAGCAGTCACGGGGGTCTACAAGAGACCCAGTACTTC. Its protein product is CASSHGGLQETQYF.

V usage is TRBV11-3 and J usage is TRBJ1-1; no clear D. Germline V lookup: CDR1 SGHNT, CDR2 YENEEA. The CDR3 is made up of 13 amino acids. Trimming removed 1 base from V and 1 base from J, with 4 bases in between. The CDR3 spells CASSLAENTEAFF. The CDR3 nucleotides are TGTGCCAGCAGCTTAGCCGAGAACACTGAAGCTTTCTTT.

This sequence joins TRBV29-1 and TRBJ1-1, with D perhaps TRBD1 (5 bases). The CDR3 extends over 15 amino acids. Germline CDR1 reads SQVTM; CDR2 reads ANQGSEA. Deletions cut 1 base from V and 1 base from J, with 13 bases between. The CDR3 is CSVEGYVRGNTEAFF. The CDR3 nucleotides read TGCAGCGTTGAAGGGTATGTAAGGGGGAACACTGAAGCTTTCTTT.

This clone was found a few times. This chain joins TRBV27 and TRBJ2-7, with a possible D match to TRBD2 (6 bases). CDR1 is MNHEY and CDR2 is SMNVEV in the germline V gene (reference sequence). Trimming removed 8 bases at V and 2 bases at J, with 16 bases between. CDR3 size: 14 residues. Written as DNA, the CDR3 is TGTGCCAGCGCCCCGGGGACTGGACCCTACGAGCAGTACTTC. Its protein product is CASAPGTGPYEQYF.

V gene TRBV5-1 combines with J gene TRBJ1-2, with 12 bases matching TRBD1. From germline, CDR1 is SGHRS and CDR2 YFSETQ. Trimming at V came to 0 bases and at J to 4 bases, leaving 7 bases not matched to a gene. This CDR3 contains 17 residues. The CDR3 reads CASSLAKGTGGSYGYTF. The CDR3 bases are TGCGCCAGCAGCTTGGCCAAGGGGACAGGGGGCAGCTATGGCTACACCTTC.

CDR3 sequence: CASSLARGEQFF. The CDR3 DNA reads TGTGCCAGCAGCTTAGCTAGGGGCGAGCAGTTCTTC. This chain joins TRBV7-9 and TRBJ2-1; D perhaps matches TRBD1 (5 bases). Per the germline V gene, CDR1 is SEHNR and CDR2 is FQNEAQ (reference sequence). Trimming shortened V by 0 bases and J by 10 bases, and 7 bases separated the two germline ends. The CDR3 runs 12 residues.

V is TRBV19 and J is TRBJ2-7, with 8 bases lining up with TRBD2. CDR1 is LNHDA, CDR2 SQIVND, per germline (reference sequence). V was clipped by 1 base and J by 5 bases; unmatched bases: 1. The CDR3 contains 13 residues. In DNA form, the CDR3 reads TGTGCCAGTAGTATAGGGACTAGCAACGAGCAGTACTTC. This encodes CASSIGTSNEQYF.

The rearrangement links TRBV29-1 to TRBJ1-1, with a weak D call TRBD1 (5 bases). The CDR3 loop spans 15 amino acids. Germline loops: CDR1 SQVTM, CDR2 ANQGSEA. The CDR3 here is CSTLGGGLQNTEAFF. CDR3 DNA: TGCAGTACCCTTGGGGGGGGGTTGCAAAACACTGAAGCTTTCTTT.

The genes are TRBV10-3 and TRBJ1-1, with TRBD1 matching 7 bases. V shed 4 bases and J 6 bases; nucleotides not matched to a gene: 17. The CDR3 is 17 residues long. Germline CDR1 is ENHRY and CDR2 is SYGVKD. The CDR3, as DNA: TGTGCCATCAGTGGGATGACAGGGATCCCCGGGGTGGCTGAAGCTTTCTTT. This gives the protein CAISGMTGIPGVAEAFF.

The chain joins TRBV21-1 to TRBJ2-7. TRBV21-1 is annotated as a pseudogene. The CDR3 contains 13 residues. CDR3 in DNA: TGTGCCAGCAGCAATTTCCTTAGGCGCGAGCAGTACTTC. Protein product: CASSNFLRREQYF.

The gene calls are TRBV29-1 and TRBJ2-1; TRBD2 agrees at 7 bases. Trimming cost V 4 bases and J 2 bases; bases outside gene matches: 2. Germline loops: CDR1 SQVTM, CDR2 ANQGSEA. The CDR3 has 13 amino acids. This chain's CDR3 is CSVGGGTYNEQFF. The DNA of the CDR3 is TGCAGCGTTGGCGGGGGAACCTACAATGAGCAGTTCTTC.

The J gene is TRBJ1-2, the V gene TRBV6-5, with 8 bases matching TRBD1. CDR1 and CDR2 (germline): MNHEY, SVGAGI. Trimming removed 1 base from V and 4 bases from J; junction bases left unmatched: 2. This CDR3 has 14 amino acids. CDR3 loop: CASSYYRGAYGYTF. The CDR3 bases are TGTGCCAGCAGTTACTACAGGGGGGCCTATGGCTACACCTTC.

This chain uses TRBV6-6 with TRBJ1-2; a weak D match, TRBD1 (5 bases). Germline V gene data show CDR1 as MNHNY and CDR2 as SVGAGI (reference sequence). CDR3 size: 16 residues. Deletions cut 4 bases from V and 5 bases from J, with 20 bases between. The CDR3 is CASSSGQMGRVYGYTF. Here the CDR3 DNA reads TGTGCCAGCAGTTCTGGACAAATGGGGAGGGTGTATGGCTACACCTTC.

The rearrangement links TRBV2 to TRBJ2-3, with 7 bases lining up with TRBD1. Trimming at V came to 6 bases and at J to 0 bases, leaving 6 bases not matched to a gene. The germline V gene has CDR1 SNHLY and CDR2 FYNNEI. This CDR3 is 15 amino acids long. CDR3 sequence (DNA): TGTGCCAGCAGAGCCGGACAGGCTAGCACAGATACGCAGTATTTT. This encodes CASRAGQASTDTQYF.

The chain couples TRBV7-9 to TRBJ1-4; D may be TRBD1 (6 bases). Germline CDR1 reads SEHNR; CDR2 reads FQNEAQ (reference sequence). The CDR3 loop spans 15 amino acids. Deletions cut 1 base from V and 0 bases from J, with 6 bases between. The CDR3 is CASSLGDTTNEKLFF. CDR3 sequence (DNA): TGTGCCAGCAGCTTAGGGGACACAACTAATGAAAAACTGTTTTTT.

V is TRBV30 and J is TRBJ1-2, with 9 bases identical to TRBD1. Trimming at V came to 1 base and at J to 6 bases, leaving 6 bases not matched to a gene. Germline CDR1 reads GTSNPN; CDR2 reads SVGIG (reference sequence). CDR3 size: 14 residues. This CDR3 is CAWSETGGADGYTF. Here the CDR3 DNA reads TGTGCCTGGAGTGAGACAGGGGGGGCAGATGGCTACACCTTC. Supplemented by reference TRBV30 and TRBJ1-2, the full variable domain reads SQTIHQWPATLVQPVGSPLSLECTVEGTSNPNLYWYRQAAGRGLQLLFYSVGIGQISSEVPQNLSASRPQDRQFILSSKKLLLSDSGFYLCAWSETGGADGYTFGSGTRLTVV.

This clone was observed a single time. This chain connects TRBV6-4 to TRBJ2-1; 7 bases are shared with TRBD2. Germline lookup yields CDR1 MRHNA and CDR2 SNTAGT. The CDR3 runs to 14 residues. The V and J ends lost 4 bases and 0 bases, in that order; junction bases with no gene match: 0. The CDR3 DNA follows: TGTGCCAGCAGTGGCGGGAGCTCCTACAATGAGCAGTTCTTC. Protein product: CASSGGSSYNEQFF.

J is TRBJ2-5 and V is TRBV9, with 8 nucleotides matching TRBD2. Germline values: CDR1 SGDLS, CDR2 YYNGEE. The CDR3 length is 16 residues. V trimming: 0 bases; J trimming: 5 bases; junction bases outside the gene matches: 9. DNA for the CDR3: TGTGCCAGCAGCGTAGGGTCGGGGGGGCCCCAGGAGACCCAGTACTTC. The encoded protein is CASSVGSGGPQETQYF.